This passage covers 17 T cell receptor beta chains from one sample sequenced in a study of radiotherapy plus CTLA-4 blockade in lung cancer. Generated by immunoSEQ multiplex PCR, the TCRdb table keeps only in-frame clones and is missing some. The table has over 70,000 clones, 70% to 90% seen once; the top ten hold more than 2%. Specimen: peripheral blood, collected from a patient treated with radiotherapy plus ipilimumab. Receptors originate from a human donor with non-small cell lung cancer who had a partial response to radiotherapy plus ipilimumab.

The CDR3 region is CASSYTAGIEYGYTF. Written as DNA, the CDR3 is TGTGCCAGCAGTTACACGGCGGGGATCGAATATGGCTACACCTTC. V is TRBV6-5 and J is TRBJ1-2; D uncertain. Trimming shortened V by 2 bases and J by 5 bases, and 15 bases separated the two germline ends. This CDR3 region has 15 residues. Germline V gene sequence: CDR1 MNHEY, CDR2 SVGAGI.

V gene TRBV7-9 combines with J gene TRBJ1-5, with D perhaps TRBD1 (6 bases). The germline V gene has CDR1 SEHNR and CDR2 FQNEAQ (reference sequence). Deletions cut 1 base from V and 2 bases from J, with 18 bases between. The CDR3 is 18 residues long. The CDR3 region is CASSLGAPRGQGNQPQHF. Here the CDR3 DNA reads TGTGCCAGCAGCTTAGGGGCCCCCAGGGGCCAGGGCAATCAGCCCCAGCATTTT.

The genes are TRBV2 and TRBJ1-1; 7 bases are shared with TRBD1. With 8 bases clipped from V and 1 base from J, the junction kept 7 bases outside the gene matches. There are 14 residues in the CDR3. Germline V gene sequence: CDR1 SNHLY, CDR2 FYNNEI. CDR3 in amino acids: CASFYRGQNTEAFF. DNA of the CDR3: TGTGCCAGCTTCTACAGGGGCCAGAACACTGAAGCTTTCTTT.

The V and J genes are TRBV10-3 and TRBJ2-7, with 7 bases identical to TRBD1. V dropped 0 bases and J dropped 2; count of bases not matched to a gene: 4. Germline lookup yields CDR1 ENHRY and CDR2 SYGVKD. The CDR3 sequence is 15 residues long. The CDR3 DNA reads TGTGCCATCAGTGAGTCCGTGCAGGGGGCCTACGAGCAGTACTTC. Translated, it gives CAISESVQGAYEQYF.

This sequence joins TRBV5-6 and TRBJ2-5, with 8 positions matching TRBD1. CDR1 is SGHDT and CDR2 is YYEEEE in the germline V gene. The CDR3 has 15 amino acids. V dropped 7 bases and J dropped 0; count of bases not matched to a gene: 8. The CDR3 here is CASSPGGLYQETQYF. The CDR3 region has the DNA TGTGCCAGCTCCCCAGGGGGCCTTTACCAAGAGACCCAGTACTTC.

The chain couples TRBV13 to TRBJ1-1, with TRBD1 as a possible D gene (5 bases). CDR1 and CDR2 (germline): PRHDT, FYEKMQ (reference sequence). V was clipped by 6 bases and J by 2 bases, with 10 bases between them. The length of the CDR3 is 13 residues. The CDR3 DNA reads TGTGCCAGCAGTGACAGATTAAACACTGAAGCTTTCTTT. Translated: CASSDRLNTEAFF.

The chain is built from TRBV7-9 and TRBJ2-1; D is unclear. Trimming removed 5 bases at V and 6 bases at J, with 17 bases between. The CDR3 runs to 15 residues. CDR1 is SEHNR and CDR2 is FQNEAQ in the germline V gene (reference sequence). The chain's CDR3 is CASSARLRLLNEQFF. CDR3 coding DNA: TGTGCCAGCAGCGCACGACTTAGGCTCCTCAATGAGCAGTTCTTC.

This chain connects TRBV2 to TRBJ1-5; TRBD1 aligns across 9 bases. The ends lost 7 bases at V and 7 bases at J; junction bases unmatched: 8. This CDR3 has 14 residues. CDR1 SNHLY and CDR2 FYNNEI come from the germline V gene. DNA for the CDR3: TGTGCCAGCACCGGCCGGGACAGGGAACAGCCCCAGCATTTT. Its protein is CASTGRDREQPQHF.

J is TRBJ2-1 and V is TRBV28, with TRBD2 matching 8 bases. The CDR3 contains 15 residues. The V gene end was trimmed by 5 bases and the J gene end by 4 bases; junction bases not matched to a gene: 7. The germline CDR1 and CDR2 sequences are MDHEN and SYDVKM. The CDR3 bases are TGTGCCAGCAGTCTCACTAGCGGCCATTACAATGAGCAGTTCTTC. It specifies CASSLTSGHYNEQFF.

The chain is built from TRBV5-1 and TRBJ2-4; D is unclear. From germline, CDR1 is SGHRS and CDR2 YFSETQ. The CDR3 has 15 residues. The germline V and J ends were trimmed by 0 bases and 3 bases, with 10 bases remaining between them. The CDR3 region is CASSLEHRVKNIQYF. The CDR3 DNA is TGCGCCAGCAGCTTGGAGCATAGAGTCAAAAACATTCAGTACTTC.

This clone appeared a single time. As DNA, the CDR3 is TGTGCCAGCAGCTTCGCTGGGACAGGGACGGTTGCTGAAGCTTTCTTT. Its translation: CASSFAGTGTVAEAFF. This rearrangement joins TRBV7-2 to TRBJ1-1; 9 bases are a match to TRBD1. The CDR3 is 16 residues long. With 3 bases clipped from V and 6 bases from J, the junction kept 11 bases outside the gene matches. CDR1 SGHTA and CDR2 FQGNSA come from the germline V gene.

This chain connects TRBV10-2 to TRBJ1-2; D might be TRBD1 (6 bases). The CDR3 contains 14 residues. Germline CDR1 and CDR2: WSHSY and SAAADI. V gave up 2 bases and J gave up 5 bases, with 12 bases separating them. This CDR3 is CASSEVGTTYGYTF. CDR3 bases: TGCGCCAGCAGTGAGGTTGGGACAACTTATGGCTACACCTTC.

The V call is TRBV5-8, the J call TRBJ2-1, with a possible D match to TRBD1 (6 bases). The V and J ends lost 3 bases and 8 bases respectively, with 15 bases between them. Germline CDR1 and CDR2: SGHTS and YDEGEE. CDR3 length: 14 amino acids. In nucleotides, the CDR3 is TGTGCCAGCAGCTCCCGGTATGGGGGCTATGAGCAGTTCTTC. Translated: CASSSRYGGYEQFF.

The rearrangement uses TRBV2 and TRBJ2-7; 9 nucleotides align to TRBD1. CDR1 and CDR2 from the germline V gene are SNHLY and FYNNEI. Germline trimming cut 9 bases from V and 4 bases from J; bases unmatched to any gene: 7. The CDR3 sequence is 13 residues long. The CDR3 here is CASGTGSIYEQYF. Written as DNA, the CDR3 is TGTGCCAGTGGGACAGGGAGTATATACGAGCAGTACTTC.

This clone was seen more than once but under ten times. V is TRBV23-1 and J is TRBJ1-5, with 7 bases that match TRBD1. TRBV23-1 is an open reading frame whose function is uncertain. The CDR3 loop spans 15 amino acids. Trimming cost V 1 base and J 3 bases; bases outside gene matches: 3. The CDR3 sequence: CASSQWGQPNQPQHF. The CDR3 coding sequence is TGCGCCAGCAGTCAATGGGGACAGCCCAATCAGCCCCAGCATTTT.

V is TRBV5-4 and J is TRBJ2-1; TRBD1 is a possible D gene (5 bases). CDR1 SGHNT and CDR2 YYREEE come from the germline V gene (reference sequence). Trimming stripped 4 bases from V and 7 bases from J, with 21 bases between. The CDR3 is 16 residues long. The CDR3 DNA is TGTGCCAGCAGCATGAGGCTCAGGCAAGGGGTGAATGAGCAGTTCTTC. It translates to CASSMRLRQGVNEQFF.

V and J are TRBV5-1 and TRBJ1-1; tentative D call: TRBD1 (6 bases). CDR1 SGHRS and CDR2 YFSETQ come from the germline V gene. Trimming cost V 6 bases and J 0 bases, with 9 bases left between them. The CDR3 spans 13 residues. The CDR3 DNA is TGCGCCAGCATCGACAGGATGAACACTGAAGCTTTCTTT. Encoded protein: CASIDRMNTEAFF.